The next 11 T cell receptor beta chains were all read from a single sample in a study of blood T cell repertoires in COVID-19. The method was immunoSEQ multiplex PCR; TCRdb's version includes in-frame clones alone and lacks a portion of them. The table lists around 450,000 clones, 85% to 90% of them singletons, with 4% to 4.5% in the top ten. Specimen: peripheral blood. The origin of the receptors is a woman in her thirties with acute or convalescent COVID-19.

This rearrangement joins TRBV3-1 (or the pseudogene TRBV3-2) to TRBJ1-2; 7 bases line up with TRBD1. Germline-derived CDR1 and CDR2 are LGHDT and YNNKEL (reference sequence). This CDR3 region has 12 residues. With 4 bases clipped from V and 7 bases from J, the junction kept 3 bases outside the gene matches. The CDR3 nucleotides are TGTGCCAGCAGCCTCAACAGGGGTGGCTACACCTTC. Encoded protein: CASSLNRGGYTF.

The chain recombines TRBV5-4 with TRBJ1-2, with a weak D call TRBD1 (5 bases). The CDR3 extends over 14 amino acids. The germline V and J ends were trimmed by 1 base and 3 bases, with 10 bases remaining between them. CDR1 and CDR2 from the germline V gene are SGHNT and YYREEE (reference sequence). The CDR3 spells CASSLWQGDYGYTF. The CDR3 DNA is TGTGCCAGCAGCTTGTGGCAGGGTGACTATGGCTACACCTTC.

The chain couples TRBV4-2 to TRBJ1-4; weak D call: TRBD1 (6 bases). V was clipped by 6 bases and J by 5 bases, with 16 bases between them. From germline, CDR1 is LGHNA and CDR2 YNFKEQ. CDR3 length equals 15 residues. In DNA, the CDR3 is TGTGCCAGCAGTATGGTCGGACAGATAAATGAAAAACTGTTTTTT. This translates into CASSMVGQINEKLFF.

The V call is TRBV2, the J call TRBJ2-1; 9 positions agree with TRBD2. J was trimmed by 7 bases and V by 3 bases; bases with no gene match: 7. CDR1 is SNHLY, CDR2 FYNNEI, per germline. The CDR3 consists of 15 residues. DNA for the CDR3: TGTGCCAGCAGTGAGCTGGCGGGGGGGAGGAATGAGCAGTTCTTC. Protein: CASSELAGGRNEQFF.

The V and J genes are TRBV18 and TRBJ2-7, with 9 nucleotides matching TRBD1. Germline trimming cut 3 bases from V and 9 bases from J; bases unmatched to any gene: 15. Germline V CDR1 and CDR2: KGHSH, LQKENI. The length of the CDR3 is 16 residues. CDR3 in DNA: TGTGCCAGCTCACCCTCGGGGGACAGGGAGGGCTCGAGGCAGTACTTC. As protein: CASSPSGDREGSRQYF.

The chain combines TRBV7-3 with TRBJ2-3; 13 bases align to TRBD2. J was trimmed by 0 bases and V by 4 bases; bases with no gene match: 13. CDR1 and CDR2 from the germline V gene are SGHTA and FQGTGA. This CDR3 comprises 20 residues. The CDR3 here is CASSCQLLAGGPASTDTQYF. CDR3 coding DNA: TGTGCCAGCAGCTGCCAATTACTAGCGGGGGGGCCCGCAAGCACAGATACGCAGTATTTT.

This chain links TRBV7-9 with TRBJ2-3; no firm D call. Germline-derived CDR1 and CDR2 are SEHNR and FQNEAQ (reference sequence). The CDR3 is 12 residues long. The ends were cut back, 6 bases at V and 0 bases at J, with 4 bases in the middle. In DNA, the CDR3 is TGTGCCAGCAGTAGTAGCACAGATACGCAGTATTTT. Amino acids: CASSSSTDTQYF.

The chain combines TRBV23-1 with TRBJ1-5, with D unresolved. TRBV23-1 counts as an open reading frame of uncertain function. The V and J ends lost 2 bases and 0 bases respectively, with 17 bases between them. The CDR3 length is 18 residues. CDR3 amino acids: CASSQDFPCGNSNQPQHF. In nucleotides, the CDR3 is TGCGCCAGCAGTCAAGACTTCCCCTGCGGGAATAGCAATCAGCCCCAGCATTTT.

This clone was detected only once. The chain links TRBV12-5 to TRBJ2-5; 11 positions match TRBD2. CDR1 is LGHNT and CDR2 is FRNRAP in the germline V gene. This CDR3 has 14 amino acids. J lost 2 bases, V lost 4 bases, and 0 bases had no gene match. DNA for the CDR3: TGTGCTAGTGGTTCTAGCGGGGGGCAAGAGACCCAGTACTTC. Its translation is CASGSSGGQETQYF.

This clone was seen a few times. V and J are TRBV7-6 and TRBJ1-3, with TRBD1 matching 9 bases. V shed 4 bases, J shed 3 bases, and the junction held 7 bases outside the gene matches. Germline loops: CDR1 SGHVS, CDR2 FNYEAQ. This CDR3 has 16 amino acids. CDR3 sequence: CASSSGTGLGGNTIYF. The CDR3 DNA sequence: TGTGCCAGCAGCTCAGGGACAGGGTTGGGTGGAAACACCATATATTTT.

The chain is built from TRBV6-5 and TRBJ2-7, with a possible D match to TRBD1 (7 bases). The CDR3 extends over 15 amino acids. Deletions cut 1 base from V and 2 bases from J, with 12 bases between. Germline CDR1 MNHEY, CDR2 SVGAGI. The CDR3 spells CASSYFRGAPYEQYF. The CDR3, as DNA: TGTGCCAGCAGTTACTTCAGGGGGGCTCCCTACGAGCAGTACTTC.